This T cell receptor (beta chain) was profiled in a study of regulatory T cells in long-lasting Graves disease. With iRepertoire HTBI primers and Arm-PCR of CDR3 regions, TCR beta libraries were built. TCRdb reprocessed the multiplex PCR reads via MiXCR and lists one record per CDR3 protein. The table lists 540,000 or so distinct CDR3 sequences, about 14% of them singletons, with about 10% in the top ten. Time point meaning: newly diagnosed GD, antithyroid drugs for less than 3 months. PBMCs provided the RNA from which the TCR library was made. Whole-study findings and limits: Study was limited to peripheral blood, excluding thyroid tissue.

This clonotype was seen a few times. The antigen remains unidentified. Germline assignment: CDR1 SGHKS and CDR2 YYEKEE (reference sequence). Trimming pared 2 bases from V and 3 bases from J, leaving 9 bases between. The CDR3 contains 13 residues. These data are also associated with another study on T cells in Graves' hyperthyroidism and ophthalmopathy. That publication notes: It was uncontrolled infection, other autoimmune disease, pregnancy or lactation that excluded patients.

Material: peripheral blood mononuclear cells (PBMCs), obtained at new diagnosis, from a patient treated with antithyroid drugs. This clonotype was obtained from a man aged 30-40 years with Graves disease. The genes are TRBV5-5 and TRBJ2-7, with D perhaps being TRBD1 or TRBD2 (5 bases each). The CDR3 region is CASSFGDLYEQYF. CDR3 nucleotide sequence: TGTGCCAGCAGCTTCGGGGACCTCTACGAGCAGTACTTC.